This T cell receptor (beta chain) was recorded in a study of T cell repertoires in cytomegalovirus infection. Study at large: Well-studied HLA-B-restricted CMV epitopes were used in the study alongside recently identified HLA-C-restricted ones. The public TCR beta signatures pointed to both CMV infection and matching HLA type. Overall study results and limits: Dominating the ex vivo response were HLA-C-restricted CMV-specific TCR beta clonotypes. Summed frequency of public TCR beta families distinguished CMV carriers with the relevant HLA.

Of note for this clonotype: The antigen remains undetermined. Possible read error: a much larger clone is one base away.

Per germline, CDR1 SGHVS and CDR2 FNYEAQ. V was cut by 4 bases and J by 2 bases, with 14 bases left in between. CDR3 length equals 15 residues. Via MiXCR, TCRdb re-called the reads, giving one row per CDR3 protein. The sample shows around 770,000 distinct CDR3 sequences, about 28% of them seen only once. The TCR was taken from a human donor in good health (CMV status not recorded). Some clones in this sample may be carry-over from other donors' samples. The rearrangement uses TRBV7-6 and TRBJ2-5; D call uncertain. The sample was cultured CD8+ T cells from PBMCs, taken from culture after CMV antigen stimulation. Here the CDR3 reads CASSYLQDLQETQYF. The DNA of the CDR3 is TGTGCCAGCAGCTACCTCCAGGACCTACAAGAGACCCAGTACTTC. Filled out from reference TRBV7-6 and TRBJ2-5, the complete variable domain reads GAGVSQSPRYKVTKRGQDVALRCDPISGHVSLYWYRQALGQGPEFLTYFNYEAQQDKSGLPNDRFSAERPEGSISTLTIQRTEQRDSAMYRCASSYLQDLQETQYFGPGTRLLVL.